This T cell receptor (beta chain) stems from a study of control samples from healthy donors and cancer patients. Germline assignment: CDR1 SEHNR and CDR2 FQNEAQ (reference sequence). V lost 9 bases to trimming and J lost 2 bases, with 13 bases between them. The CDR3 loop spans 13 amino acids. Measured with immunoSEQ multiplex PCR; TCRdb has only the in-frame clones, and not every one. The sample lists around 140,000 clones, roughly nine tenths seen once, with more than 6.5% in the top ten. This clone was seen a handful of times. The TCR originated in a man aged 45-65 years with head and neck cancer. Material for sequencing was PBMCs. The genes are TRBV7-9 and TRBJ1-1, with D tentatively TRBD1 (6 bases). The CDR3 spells CASLQGFNTEAFF. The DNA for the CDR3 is TGTGCCAGTCTTCAGGGGTTTAACACTGAAGCTTTCTTT.